This paragraph reports one T cell receptor beta chain. Its antigen remains unidentified. This CDR3 has 14 amino acids. The ends were cut back, 6 bases at V and 7 bases at J, with 16 bases in the middle. CDR1 MDHEN and CDR2 SYDVKM come from the germline V gene. This sample was included in a study of sequential checkpoint blockade in melanoma. Study as a whole: Matched biopsies came pretreatment and at week 13 for twenty-two patients. General study results and limits: Mutational load did not correlate with tumor T-cell fraction or clonality. Patients with week-13 increases in T-cell fraction and clonality benefited about 30 times more often.

Treatment described: randomized to nivolumab then ipilimumab (arm A) or the reverse (arm B). TCRdb keeps only in-frame clones here, not all; method: immunoSEQ multiplex PCR. The top ten clones hold around 16% of a sample with about 510 clones, 15% to 20% of them seen once. The J gene is TRBJ1-5, the V gene TRBV28; D is ambiguous. The source was tumor tissue (inferred from file names), collected from a patient given nivolumab and ipilimumab in sequence. The clonotype was recovered from a human donor with melanoma. CDR3 sequence (DNA): TGTGCCAGCAGACTTGGCGGCGGGCAGCAGCCCCAGCATTTT. Protein sequence: CASRLGGGQQPQHF.